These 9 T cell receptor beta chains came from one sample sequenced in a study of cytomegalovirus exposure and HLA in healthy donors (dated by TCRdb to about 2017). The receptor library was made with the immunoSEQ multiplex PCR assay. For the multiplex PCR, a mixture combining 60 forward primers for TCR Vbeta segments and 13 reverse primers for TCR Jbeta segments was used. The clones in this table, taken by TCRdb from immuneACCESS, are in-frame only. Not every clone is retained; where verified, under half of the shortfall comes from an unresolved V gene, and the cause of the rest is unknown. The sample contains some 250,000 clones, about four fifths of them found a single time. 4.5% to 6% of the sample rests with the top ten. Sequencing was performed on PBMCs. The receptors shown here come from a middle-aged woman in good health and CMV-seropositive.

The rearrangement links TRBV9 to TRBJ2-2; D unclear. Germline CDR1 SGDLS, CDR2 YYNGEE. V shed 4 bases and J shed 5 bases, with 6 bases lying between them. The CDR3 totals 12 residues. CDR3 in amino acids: CASSRVTGELFF. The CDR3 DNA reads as TGTGCCAGCAGCCGGGTTACCGGGGAGCTGTTTTTT.

DNA for the CDR3: TGTGCCAGTAGTATGACGCACGGGAAGGTCTATGGCTACACCTTC. It translates to CASSMTHGKVYGYTF. This chain connects TRBV19 to TRBJ1-2; D uncertain. V was shortened by 3 bases and J by 4 bases, with 15 bases between the two germline ends. From germline, CDR1 is LNHDA and CDR2 SQIVND (reference sequence). The CDR3 has 15 amino acids. The complete variable domain, with remaining parts taken from reference TRBV19 and TRBJ1-2, reads DGGITQSPKYLFRKEGQNVTLSCEQNLNHDAMYWYRQDPGQGLRLIYYSQIVNDFQKGDIAEGYSVSREKKESFPLTVTSAQKNPTAFYLCASSMTHGKVYGYTFGSGTRLTVV.

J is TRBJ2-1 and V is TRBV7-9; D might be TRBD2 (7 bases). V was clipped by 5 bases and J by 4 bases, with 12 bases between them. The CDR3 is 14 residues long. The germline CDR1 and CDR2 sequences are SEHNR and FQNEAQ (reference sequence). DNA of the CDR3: TGTGCCAGCAGCCCAGGGGACTATTACAATGAGCAGTTCTTC. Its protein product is CASSPGDYYNEQFF.

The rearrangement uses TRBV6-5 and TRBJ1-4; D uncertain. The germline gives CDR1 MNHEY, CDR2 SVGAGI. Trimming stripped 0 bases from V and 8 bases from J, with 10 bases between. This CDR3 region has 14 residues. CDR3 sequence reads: CASSYSGSREKLFF. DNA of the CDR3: TGTGCCAGCAGTTACTCGGGCAGTAGAGAAAAACTGTTTTTT.

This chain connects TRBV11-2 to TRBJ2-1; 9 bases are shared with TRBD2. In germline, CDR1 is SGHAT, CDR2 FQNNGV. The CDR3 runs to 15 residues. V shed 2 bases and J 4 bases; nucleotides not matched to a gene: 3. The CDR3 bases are TGTGCCAGCAGCTTATTCCTAGCGGGGTACAATGAGCAGTTCTTC. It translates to CASSLFLAGYNEQFF. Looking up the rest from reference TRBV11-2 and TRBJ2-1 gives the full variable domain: EAGVAQSPRYKIIEKRQSVAFWCNPISGHATLYWYQQILGQGPKLLIQFQNNGVVDDSQLPKDRFSAERLKGVDSTLKIQPAKLEDSAVYLCASSLFLAGYNEQFFGPGTRLTVL.

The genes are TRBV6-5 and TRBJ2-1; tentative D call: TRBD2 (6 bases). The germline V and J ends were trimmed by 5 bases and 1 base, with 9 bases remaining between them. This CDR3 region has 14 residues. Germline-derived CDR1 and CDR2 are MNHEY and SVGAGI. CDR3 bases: TGTGCCAGCAGTGGAGGGCCGTCCTACAATGAGCAGTTCTTC. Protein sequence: CASSGGPSYNEQFF.

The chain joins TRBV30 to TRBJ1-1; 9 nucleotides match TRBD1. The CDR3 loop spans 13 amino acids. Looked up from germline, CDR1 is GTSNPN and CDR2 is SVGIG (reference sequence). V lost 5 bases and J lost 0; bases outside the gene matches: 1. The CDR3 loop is CAWGTGLNTEAFF. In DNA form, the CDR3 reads TGTGCCTGGGGGACAGGGTTGAACACTGAAGCTTTCTTT.

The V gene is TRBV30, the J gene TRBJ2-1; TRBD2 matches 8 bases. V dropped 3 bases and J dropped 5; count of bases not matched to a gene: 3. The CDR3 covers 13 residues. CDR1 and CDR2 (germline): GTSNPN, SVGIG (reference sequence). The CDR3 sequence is CAWRLAVNNEQFF. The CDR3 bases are TGTGCCTGGAGACTAGCGGTAAACAATGAGCAGTTCTTC. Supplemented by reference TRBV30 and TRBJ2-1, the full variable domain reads SQTIHQWPATLVQPVGSPLSLECTVEGTSNPNLYWYRQAAGRGLQLLFYSVGIGQISSEVPQNLSASRPQDRQFILSSKKLLLSDSGFYLCAWRLAVNNEQFFGPGTRLTVL.

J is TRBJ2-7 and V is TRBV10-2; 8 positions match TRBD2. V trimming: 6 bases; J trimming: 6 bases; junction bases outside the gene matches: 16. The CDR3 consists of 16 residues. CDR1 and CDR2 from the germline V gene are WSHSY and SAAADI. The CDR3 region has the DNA TGCGCCAGCAGCGCAGCCGGGACTAGGGGGGGAGCCGAGCAGTACTTC. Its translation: CASSAAGTRGGAEQYF.